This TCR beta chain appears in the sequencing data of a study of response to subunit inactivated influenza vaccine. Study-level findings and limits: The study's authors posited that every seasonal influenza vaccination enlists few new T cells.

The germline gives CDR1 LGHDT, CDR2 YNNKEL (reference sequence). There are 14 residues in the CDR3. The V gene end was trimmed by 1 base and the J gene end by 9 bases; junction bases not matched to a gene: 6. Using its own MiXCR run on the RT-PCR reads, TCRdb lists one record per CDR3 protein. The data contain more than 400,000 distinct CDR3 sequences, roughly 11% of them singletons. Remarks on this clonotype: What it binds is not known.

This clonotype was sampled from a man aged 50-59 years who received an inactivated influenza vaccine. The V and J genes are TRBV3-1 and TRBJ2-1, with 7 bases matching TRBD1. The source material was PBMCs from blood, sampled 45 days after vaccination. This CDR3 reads CASSQAGGKGEQFF. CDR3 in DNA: TGTGCCAGCAGCCAAGCAGGGGGAAAGGGTGAGCAGTTCTTC.